This entry lists 30 T cell receptor beta chains sequenced from one sample in a study of T cells in localized non-small cell lung cancer. Data came from immunoSEQ multiplex PCR; TCRdb stores just in-frame clones and leaves some out. The sample comprises several thousand clones, roughly 94% of which are singletons, and 4.6% rests with the top ten. The sequenced sample was peripheral blood mononuclear cells, obtained before any cancer treatment. All receptors derive from an older male donor with stage II lung adenocarcinoma.

The CDR3 DNA reads as TGTGCCAGCAGCGCTAATCGCGGACAGGAGAAGGTGCAGTACTTC. This codes for CASSANRGQEKVQYF. This chain links TRBV7-9 with TRBJ2-7; TRBD1 matches 7 bases. CDR1 SEHNR and CDR2 FQNEAQ come from the germline V gene (reference sequence). The ends lost 5 bases at V and 9 bases at J; junction bases unmatched: 16. The CDR3 runs to 15 residues.

The chain couples TRBV9 to TRBJ2-3; D is possibly TRBD2 (5 bases). The CDR3 runs 16 residues. In germline, CDR1 is SGDLS, CDR2 YYNGEE. V lost 2 bases and J lost 2, with 15 bases in between. CDR3 region: CASSVAGSLNTDTQYF. The DNA for the CDR3 is TGTGCCAGCAGCGTCGCGGGCAGCCTGAACACAGATACGCAGTATTTT.

The CDR3 loop is CASSKTDEGQPQHF. The DNA of the CDR3 is TGTGCCAGCAGTAAGACAGATGAAGGACAGCCCCAGCATTTT. V is TRBV2 and J is TRBJ1-5; D perhaps matches TRBD1 (5 bases). The CDR3 has 14 residues. Germline V gene lookup returns CDR1 SNHLY and CDR2 FYNNEI. V was pared by 5 bases and J by 7 bases, with 15 bases between.

The chain combines TRBV7-6 with TRBJ2-1; 11 nucleotides agree with TRBD2. With V trimmed by 5 bases and J by 5 bases, 5 bases remained unmatched. CDR3 length: 15 residues. Per germline, CDR1 SGHVS and CDR2 FNYEAQ. CDR3 loop: CASSTLAGVDNEQFF. The CDR3 nucleotides are TGTGCCAGCAGCACACTAGCGGGGGTGGACAATGAGCAGTTCTTC. The variable domain in full, with the rest retrieved from reference TRBV7-6 and TRBJ2-1, is GAGVSQSPRYKVTKRGQDVALRCDPISGHVSLYWYRQALGQGPEFLTYFNYEAQQDKSGLPNDRFSAERPEGSISTLTIQRTEQRDSAMYRCASSTLAGVDNEQFFGPGTRLTVL.

V is TRBV7-2 and J is TRBJ2-3; tentative D call: TRBD2 (6 bases). CDR1 and CDR2 from the germline V gene are SGHTA and FQGNSA. V lost 5 bases, J lost 0 bases, and 12 bases lay in between. The CDR3 runs 15 residues. Written as DNA, the CDR3 is TGTGCCAGCAGCCCCTATAGCGGAAGCACAGATACGCAGTATTTT. Its protein product is CASSPYSGSTDTQYF.

This rearrangement joins TRBV5-4 to TRBJ1-3; D unclear. V was clipped by 0 bases and J by 1 base, with 5 bases between them. Germline V gene sequence: CDR1 SGHNT, CDR2 YYREEE (reference sequence). The CDR3 extends over 14 amino acids. The CDR3 spells CASSLARSGNTIYF. In DNA form, the CDR3 reads TGTGCCAGCAGCTTGGCTCGGTCTGGAAACACCATATATTTT.

In its sample, this clone was seen once. The chain couples TRBV30 to TRBJ1-5, with no clear D. V lost 6 bases, J lost 7 bases, and 10 bases lay in between. The CDR3 length is 11 residues. The germline CDR1 and CDR2 sequences are GTSNPN and SVGIG (reference sequence). CDR3: CACGGEQPQHF. The CDR3 DNA is TGTGCCTGCGGCGGAGAACAGCCCCAGCATTTT.

V is TRBV10-3 and J is TRBJ2-3; the match to TRBD1 covers 9 bases. V was pared by 6 bases and J by 2 bases, with 6 bases of the junction left unmatched. The germline V gene has CDR1 ENHRY and CDR2 SYGVKD. The CDR3 is 15 amino acids. DNA for the CDR3: TGTGCCATCAGGGGACAGGGCGCTGACACAGATACGCAGTATTTT. It translates to CAIRGQGADTDTQYF.

This clone is a singleton in its sample. The CDR3 loop is CASRFTGTRGETQYF. CDR3 bases: TGTGCCAGCAGATTCACAGGGACGAGGGGAGAGACCCAGTACTTC. The chain has TRBV5-6 and TRBJ2-5; perhaps TRBD1 as D (6 bases). Deletions cut 5 bases from V and 4 bases from J, with 18 bases between. The V gene's germline CDR1 is SGHDT and CDR2 YYEEEE. The CDR3 runs to 15 residues.

This chain links TRBV11-2 with TRBJ1-3; 7 bases are a match to TRBD1. This CDR3 has 17 residues. V gave up 0 bases and J gave up 0 bases; unmatched junction bases: 5. Germline V CDR1 and CDR2: SGHAT, FQNNGV. DNA for the CDR3: TGTGCCAGCAGCTTAGACGAGACAGGGAGCTCTGGAAACACCATATATTTT. Encoded protein: CASSLDETGSSGNTIYF.

This chain joins TRBV14 and TRBJ1-2; a possible D gene is TRBD1 (6 bases). Trimming took 4 bases from V and 9 from J, leaving 12 bases between them. The CDR3 runs 12 residues. Germline V gene sequence: CDR1 SGHDN, CDR2 FVKESK. The CDR3: CASSRNRVRYTF. In DNA form, the CDR3 reads TGTGCCAGCAGCCGAAACAGGGTCCGCTACACCTTC.

The genes are TRBV6-4 and TRBJ2-3; tentative D call: TRBD2 (5 bases). From germline, CDR1 is MRHNA and CDR2 SNTAGT. V dropped 2 bases and J dropped 11 bases, with 17 bases sitting between them. CDR3 length: 14 amino acids. This CDR3 reads CASSDTDSGSQQYF. The CDR3 bases are TGTGCCAGCAGTGACACCGATTCGGGGAGTCAGCAGTATTTT.

The chain combines TRBV9 with TRBJ2-7, with a tentative D call TRBD1 (5 bases). The ends were cut back, 4 bases at V and 2 bases at J, with 13 bases in the middle. There are 14 residues in the CDR3. Germline CDR1 SGDLS, CDR2 YYNGEE. The CDR3 sequence is CASSPRAGTYEQYF. In DNA form, the CDR3 reads TGTGCCAGCAGCCCTCGTGCAGGGACCTACGAGCAGTACTTC.

J is TRBJ2-2 and V is TRBV11-2; D remains ambiguous. Per germline, CDR1 SGHAT and CDR2 FQNNGV. This CDR3 has 13 amino acids. V lost 5 bases and J lost 3, with 7 bases in between. CDR3 bases: TGTGCCAGCAGCGGGATTTACACCGGGGAGCTGTTTTTT. It translates to CASSGIYTGELFF.

The chain has TRBV5-4 and TRBJ2-7; 8 bases line up with TRBD1. The ends lost 4 bases at V and 2 bases at J; junction bases unmatched: 11. Germline V gene data show CDR1 as SGHNT and CDR2 as YYREEE (reference sequence). The CDR3 length is 16 residues. The DNA for the CDR3 is TGTGCCAGCAGCCACGAAGGACGACAGGGGACCTACGAGCAGTACTTC. The encoded protein is CASSHEGRQGTYEQYF. The whole variable domain, filled in from reference TRBV5-4 and TRBJ2-7, reads ETGVTQSPTHLIKTRGQQVTLRCSSQSGHNTVSWYQQALGQGPQFIFQYYREEENGRGNFPPRFSGLQFPNYSSELNVNALELDDSALYLCASSHEGRQGTYEQYFGPGTRLTVT.

This clone was seen more than once but under ten times. This chain links TRBV2 with TRBJ2-2; D tentatively fits TRBD1 or TRBD2 (6 bases each). V was pared by 8 bases and J by 5 bases, with 21 bases between. Germline V lookup: CDR1 SNHLY, CDR2 FYNNEI. CDR3 length: 16 residues. The chain's CDR3 is CASSWGTGRNTGELFF. The CDR3, as DNA: TGTGCCAGCTCGTGGGGAACAGGGAGGAATACCGGGGAGCTGTTTTTT.

CDR3 coding DNA: TGTGCCAGCAGCTCCGAAGGGACAGGGTGGGTGAATGAGCAGTTCTTC. Amino acids: CASSSEGTGWVNEQFF. This chain joins TRBV5-6 and TRBJ2-1, with 9 bases that match TRBD1. The CDR3 has 16 amino acids. Unmatched junction bases numbered 11, after V lost 3 bases and J lost 7 bases. CDR1 is SGHDT, CDR2 YYEEEE, per germline.

This clone has only one observation. This rearrangement joins TRBV7-9 to TRBJ2-2; TRBD1 matches 9 bases. CDR3 size: 14 residues. CDR1 SEHNR and CDR2 FQNEAQ come from the germline V gene (reference sequence). After removal of 5 bases from V and 6 bases from J, the junction contained 4 bases not matched to a gene. For the CDR3, the DNA is TGTGCCAGCAGCAACGGGACAGGGTCCGGGGAGCTGTTTTTT. Protein: CASSNGTGSGELFF.

The CDR3 reads CASPAGVDEQFF. CDR3 DNA: TGTGCCAGCCCCGCAGGAGTTGATGAGCAGTTCTTC. This sequence joins TRBV7-2 and TRBJ2-1, with unresolved D. V dropped 8 bases and J dropped 8 bases, with 13 bases sitting between them. Germline V gives CDR1 SGHTA, CDR2 FQGNSA. The CDR3 loop spans 12 amino acids.

This chain uses TRBV5-4 with TRBJ2-2; 7 bases align to TRBD1. V dropped 3 bases and J dropped 5; count of bases not matched to a gene: 7. CDR1 is SGHNT, CDR2 YYREEE, per germline (reference sequence). The CDR3 loop spans 15 amino acids. The CDR3 region is CASSSWTGLTGELFF. CDR3 in DNA: TGTGCCAGCAGCTCGTGGACAGGACTTACCGGGGAGCTGTTTTTT.

The chain uses TRBV6-1 and TRBJ1-5, with 9 bases aligning to TRBD1. The V and J ends lost 6 bases and 6 bases, in that order; junction bases with no gene match: 9. The length of the CDR3 is 15 residues. CDR1 is MNHNS, CDR2 SASEGT, per germline. In DNA form, the CDR3 reads TGTGCCAGCAGGAACTGGGGACAGGGTATTCAGCCCCAGCATTTT. This sequence encodes CASRNWGQGIQPQHF.

The J gene is TRBJ2-1, the V gene TRBV5-5; 9 bases align to TRBD1. The CDR3 spans 16 residues. The V gene's germline CDR1 is SGHKS and CDR2 YYEKEE (reference sequence). J gave up 7 bases and V 4 bases, and 12 bases lay outside the gene matches. The CDR3 is CASSRGQGITGNEQFF. The CDR3 DNA reads as TGTGCCAGCAGCCGGGGACAGGGTATTACAGGGAATGAGCAGTTCTTC. The entire variable domain, with the rest obtained from reference TRBV5-5 and TRBJ2-1, is as follows: DAGVTQSPTHLIKTRGQQVTLRCSPISGHKSVSWYQQVLGQGPQFIFQYYEKEERGRGNFPDRFSARQFPNYSSELNVNALLLGDSALYLCASSRGQGITGNEQFFGPGTRLTVL.

V and J are TRBV7-9 and TRBJ1-1; D remains ambiguous. With 5 bases removed from V and 2 bases from J, the gap between germline ends came to 15 bases. The CDR3 runs to 15 residues. Germline V gives CDR1 SEHNR, CDR2 FQNEAQ (reference sequence). The CDR3 spells CASSANSPTNTEAFF. Here the CDR3 DNA reads TGTGCCAGCAGCGCCAACAGTCCAACAAACACTGAAGCTTTCTTT.

This chain joins TRBV5-4 and TRBJ2-3, with 7 bases lining up with TRBD1. With V trimmed by 0 bases and J by 1 base, 5 bases remained unmatched. The CDR3 sequence is 16 residues long. From germline, CDR1 is SGHNT and CDR2 YYREEE (reference sequence). CDR3 nucleotides: TGTGCCAGCAGCTTGGGTGGGACAGTAGGCACAGATACGCAGTATTTT. This sequence encodes CASSLGGTVGTDTQYF.

The CDR3 nucleotides are TGTGCCAGTAGTATAGATCCAGGGCGTCAGGATGGCTACACCTTC. This gives the protein CASSIDPGRQDGYTF. This chain connects TRBV19 to TRBJ1-2; the D gene is possibly TRBD1 (5 bases). Germline lookup yields CDR1 LNHDA and CDR2 SQIVND (reference sequence). The germline V and J ends were trimmed by 0 bases and 6 bases, with 14 bases remaining between them. The CDR3 has 15 residues.

The rearrangement uses TRBV14 and TRBJ1-4, with D hard to call. The V gene's germline CDR1 is SGHDN and CDR2 FVKESK. The CDR3 is made up of 19 amino acids. Between the trimmed V and J ends, which lost 0 bases and 4 bases, there was a span of 21 bases. This chain's CDR3 is CASSQETSTSLARNEKLFF. DNA for the CDR3: TGTGCCAGCAGCCAAGAGACCTCCACGTCACTTGCCCGTAATGAAAAACTGTTTTTT. The whole variable domain, remainder taken from reference TRBV14 and TRBJ1-4, is EAGVTQFPSHSVIEKGQTVTLRCDPISGHDNLYWYRRVMGKEIKFLLHFVKESKQDESGMPNNRFLAERTGGTYSTLKVQPAELEDSGVYFCASSQETSTSLARNEKLFFGSGTQLSVL.

The chain recombines TRBV7-2 with TRBJ1-1, with D possibly being TRBD1 (6 bases). The CDR3 totals 14 residues. Trimming took off 5 bases at V and 5 bases at J, with 15 bases between the two ends. Germline CDR1 SGHTA, CDR2 FQGNSA. The CDR3 nucleotides read TGTGCCAGCAGCCTCCAGACAGGTCATACTGAAGCTTTCTTT. Translated: CASSLQTGHTEAFF. Complete variable domain (other parts from reference TRBV7-2 and TRBJ1-1): GAGVSQSPSNKVTEKGKDVELRCDPISGHTALYWYRQSLGQGLEFLIYFQGNSAPDKSGLPSDRFSAERTGGSVSTLTIQRTQQEDSAVYLCASSLQTGHTEAFFGQGTRLTVV.

The rearrangement uses TRBV27 and TRBJ2-7; no reliable D call. The germline V gene has CDR1 MNHEY and CDR2 SMNVEV (reference sequence). The CDR3 contains 13 residues. Trimming removed 4 bases from V and 3 bases from J, with 10 bases in between. The CDR3 protein is CASSSRLYYEQYF. CDR3 DNA: TGTGCCAGCAGTTCACGACTGTACTACGAGCAGTACTTC.

V and J are TRBV30 and TRBJ1-6, with 9 bases identical to TRBD1. The junction had 13 bases not matched to a gene; V was cut back by 0 bases and J by 7 bases. The germline V gene encodes CDR1 GTSNPN and CDR2 SVGIG (reference sequence). The CDR3 is 18 amino acids. The CDR3 bases are TGTGCCTGGAGTGTACGGGGTTCAGGGACAGGGTTGAATTCACCCCTCCACTTT. It yields the protein CAWSVRGSGTGLNSPLHF.

The gene calls are TRBV5-1 and TRBJ2-2; D is possibly TRBD2 (7 bases). V was cut by 4 bases and J by 6 bases, with 10 bases left in between. Germline V lookup: CDR1 SGHRS, CDR2 YFSETQ. The CDR3 has 13 amino acids. The CDR3 loop is CASSLGGAGELFF. CDR3 DNA: TGCGCCAGCAGCCTAGGGGGGGCCGGGGAGCTGTTTTTT.